This T cell receptor (beta chain) was sequenced during a study of spatial heterogeneity in lung cancer. Time point: sample taken at primary tumor resection. Whole RNA from tumor, nontumor lung or frozen PBMC was sequenced unsorted. The germline CDR1 and CDR2 sequences are MDHEN and SYDVKM. The V segment lost 6 bases and the J segment 4 bases; nucleotides outside the gene matches: 9. The CDR3 sequence is 16 residues long. Each molecule of TCR cDNA was tagged with one unique molecular identifier. MiXCR was run by TCRdb on the 5' RACE reads, yielding one entry per CDR3 protein. The table has 75,000 to 85,000 distinct CDR3 sequences, more than 15% seen once. This clonotype has at least ten counts.

The source of this sequence is a male donor with early-stage non-small cell lung cancer. This specimen consisted of PBMCs, obtained at surgery. V usage is TRBV28 and J usage is TRBJ2-6, with 7 bases aligning to TRBD1. The CDR3 nucleotides are TGTGCCAGCAGGGCGACAGGGAGAAGCGGGGCCAACGTCCTGACTTTC. Translated: CASRATGRSGANVLTF.